This TCR beta chain was recorded in a study of pediatric ulcerative colitis. Study-level results: Substantially fewer templates came from a couple of patients' blood samples.

The table came from immunoSEQ multiplex PCR; TCRdb's copy has only in-frame clones and leaves some out. The table records tens of thousands of clones, less than 80% of them present only once. Germline CDR1 SGHTA, CDR2 FQGNSA. The CDR3 is 14 residues long. V was clipped by 5 bases and J by 6 bases, with 14 bases between them. The rectum was sampled with one to two pinch biopsies at colonoscopy. With respect to this clone: The antigen is unknown.

What was sequenced was gut tissue. The V call is TRBV7-2, the J call TRBJ1-5; D call uncertain. The TCR comes from a boy between 10 and 17 years old with moderate ulcerative colitis. CDR3 in DNA: TGTGCCAGCAGCATATCGGGTTCCCCTCAGCCCCAGCATTTT. Amino acid sequence: CASSISGSPQPQHF.